Only a few counts were recorded for the clone carrying this TCR beta chain. The target antigen is unknown. Expressed TCRB transcripts were sequenced, since all the RNA that had been isolated was reverse transcribed. Sequencing was performed with immunoSEQ multiplex PCR; in TCRdb, only in-frame clones are kept and a portion is missing. The sample shows a few hundred thousand clones, under 20% of them seen only once. The data stem from a study of beta chain features in type 1 diabetes. The CDR3 contains 14 residues. The ends were cut back, 4 bases at V and 4 bases at J, with 12 bases in the middle. Germline CDR1 LGHNA, CDR2 YNFKEQ. Study-wide results and caveats: TCRB CDR3s from Type 1 diabetes patients were moderately but significantly shorter in all four CD4+ subsets.

This clonotype originated in a man younger than 45 with type 1 diabetes. The chain has TRBV4-2 and TRBJ2-3, with D hard to call. The sequencing sample was made of naive CD4+ T cells from blood. The CDR3 here is CASSRGNSADTQYF. CDR3 sequence (DNA): TGTGCCAGCAGCCGAGGAAATTCAGCAGATACGCAGTATTTT.